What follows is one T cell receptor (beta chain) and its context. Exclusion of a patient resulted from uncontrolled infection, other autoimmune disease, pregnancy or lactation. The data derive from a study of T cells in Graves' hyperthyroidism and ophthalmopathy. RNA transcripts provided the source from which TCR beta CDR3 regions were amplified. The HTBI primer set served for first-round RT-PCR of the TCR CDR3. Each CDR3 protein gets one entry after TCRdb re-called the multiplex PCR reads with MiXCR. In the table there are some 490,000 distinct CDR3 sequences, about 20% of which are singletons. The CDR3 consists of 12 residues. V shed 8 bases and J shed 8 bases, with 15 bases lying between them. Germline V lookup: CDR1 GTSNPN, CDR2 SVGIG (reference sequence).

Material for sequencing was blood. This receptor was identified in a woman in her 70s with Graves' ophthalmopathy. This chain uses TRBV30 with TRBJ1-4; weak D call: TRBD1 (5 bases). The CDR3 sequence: CALAGKTEKLFF. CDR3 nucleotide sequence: TGTGCCCTGGCAGGGAAAACGGAAAAACTGTTTTTT.